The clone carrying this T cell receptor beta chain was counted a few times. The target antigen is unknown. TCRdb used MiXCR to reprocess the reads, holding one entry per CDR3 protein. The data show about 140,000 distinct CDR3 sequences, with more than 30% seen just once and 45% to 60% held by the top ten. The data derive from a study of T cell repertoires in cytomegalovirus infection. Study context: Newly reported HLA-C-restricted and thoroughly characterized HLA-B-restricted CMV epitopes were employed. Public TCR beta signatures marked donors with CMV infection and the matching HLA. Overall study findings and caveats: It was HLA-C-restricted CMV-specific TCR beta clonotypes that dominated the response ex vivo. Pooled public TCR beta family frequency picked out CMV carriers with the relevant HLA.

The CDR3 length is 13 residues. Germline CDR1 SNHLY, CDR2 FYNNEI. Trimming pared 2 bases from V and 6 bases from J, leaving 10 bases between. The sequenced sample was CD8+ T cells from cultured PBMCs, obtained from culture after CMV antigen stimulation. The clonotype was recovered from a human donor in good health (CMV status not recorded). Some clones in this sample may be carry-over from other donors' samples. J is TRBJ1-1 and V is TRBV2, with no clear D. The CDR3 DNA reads TGTGCCAGCAGTGAACAGGCGTGGGCTGAAGCTTTCTTT. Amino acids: CASSEQAWAEAFF.